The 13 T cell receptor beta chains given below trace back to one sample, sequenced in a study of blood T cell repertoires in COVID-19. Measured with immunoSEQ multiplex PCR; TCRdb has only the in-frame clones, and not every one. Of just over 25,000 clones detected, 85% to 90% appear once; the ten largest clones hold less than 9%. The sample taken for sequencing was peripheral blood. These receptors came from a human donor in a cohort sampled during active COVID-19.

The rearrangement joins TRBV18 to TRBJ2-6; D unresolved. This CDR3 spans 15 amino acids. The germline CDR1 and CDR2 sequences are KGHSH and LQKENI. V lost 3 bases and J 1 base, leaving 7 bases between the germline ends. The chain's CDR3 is CASSPLGSGANVLTF. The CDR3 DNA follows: TGTGCCAGCTCACCCCTAGGTTCTGGGGCCAACGTCCTGACTTTC. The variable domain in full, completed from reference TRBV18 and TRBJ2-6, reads NAGVMQNPRHLVRRRGQEARLRCSPMKGHSHVYWYRQLPEEGLKFMVYLQKENIIDESGMPKERFSAEFPKEGPSILRIQQVVRGDSAAYFCASSPLGSGANVLTFGAGSRLTVL.

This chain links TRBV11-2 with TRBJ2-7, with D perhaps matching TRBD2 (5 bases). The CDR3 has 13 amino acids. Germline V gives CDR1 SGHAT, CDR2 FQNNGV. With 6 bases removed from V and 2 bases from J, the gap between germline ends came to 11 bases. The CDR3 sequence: CASSPDSTYEQYF. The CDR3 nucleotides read TGTGCCAGCAGTCCGGACTCTACCTACGAGCAGTACTTC.

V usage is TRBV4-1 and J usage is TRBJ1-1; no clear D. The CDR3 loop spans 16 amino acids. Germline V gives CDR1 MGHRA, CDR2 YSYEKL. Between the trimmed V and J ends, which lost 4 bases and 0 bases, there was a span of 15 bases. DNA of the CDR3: TGCGCCAGCAGCCCGAACCCCAGGCAGTTGAACACTGAAGCTTTCTTT. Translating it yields CASSPNPRQLNTEAFF.

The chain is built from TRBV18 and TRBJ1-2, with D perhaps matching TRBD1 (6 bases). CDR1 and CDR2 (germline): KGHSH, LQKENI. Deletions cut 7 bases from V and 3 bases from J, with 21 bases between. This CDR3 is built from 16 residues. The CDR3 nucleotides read TGTGCCAGCTTACCTAACCGTCAGGGGCTTTACTATGGCTACACCTTC. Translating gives CASLPNRQGLYYGYTF.

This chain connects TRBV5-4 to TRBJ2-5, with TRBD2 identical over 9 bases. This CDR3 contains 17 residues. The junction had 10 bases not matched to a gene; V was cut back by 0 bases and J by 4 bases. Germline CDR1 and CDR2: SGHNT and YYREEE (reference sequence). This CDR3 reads CASSLAFAGGHGETQYF. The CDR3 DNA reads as TGTGCCAGCAGCTTGGCATTCGCGGGGGGGCACGGAGAGACCCAGTACTTC.

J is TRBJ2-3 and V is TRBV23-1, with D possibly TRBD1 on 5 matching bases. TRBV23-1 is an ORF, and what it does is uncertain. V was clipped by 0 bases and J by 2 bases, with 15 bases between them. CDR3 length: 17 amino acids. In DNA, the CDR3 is TGCGCCAGCAGTCAATCTTATAGTACAGGCCACACAGATACGCAGTATTTT. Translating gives CASSQSYSTGHTDTQYF.

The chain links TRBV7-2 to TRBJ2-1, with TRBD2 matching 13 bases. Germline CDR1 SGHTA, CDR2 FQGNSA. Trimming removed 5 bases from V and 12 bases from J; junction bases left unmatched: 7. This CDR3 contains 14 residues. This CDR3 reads CASSAGTSGVGQFF. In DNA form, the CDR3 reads TGTGCCAGCAGCGCCGGGACTAGCGGGGTGGGGCAGTTCTTC.

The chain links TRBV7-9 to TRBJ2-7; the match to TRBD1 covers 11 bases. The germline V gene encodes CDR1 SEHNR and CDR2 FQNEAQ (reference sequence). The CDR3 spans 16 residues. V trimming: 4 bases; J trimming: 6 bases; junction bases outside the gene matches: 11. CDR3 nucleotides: TGTGCCAGCAGCTCGAGCGGCGGGACAGGGGGGAGCGAGCAGTACTTC. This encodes CASSSSGGTGGSEQYF.

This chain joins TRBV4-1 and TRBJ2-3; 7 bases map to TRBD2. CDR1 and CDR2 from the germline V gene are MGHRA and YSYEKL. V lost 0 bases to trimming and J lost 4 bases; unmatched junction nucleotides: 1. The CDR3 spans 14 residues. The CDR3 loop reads CASSQEGGADTQYF. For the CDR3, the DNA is TGCGCCAGCAGCCAAGAGGGGGGGGCAGATACGCAGTATTTT.

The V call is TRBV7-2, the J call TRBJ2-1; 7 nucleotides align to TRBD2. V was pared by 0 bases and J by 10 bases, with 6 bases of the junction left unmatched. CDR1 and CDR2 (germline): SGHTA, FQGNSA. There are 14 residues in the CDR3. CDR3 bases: TGTGCCAGCAGCTTAGCGTTACGGGGGGACGAGCAGTTCTTC. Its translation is CASSLALRGDEQFF.

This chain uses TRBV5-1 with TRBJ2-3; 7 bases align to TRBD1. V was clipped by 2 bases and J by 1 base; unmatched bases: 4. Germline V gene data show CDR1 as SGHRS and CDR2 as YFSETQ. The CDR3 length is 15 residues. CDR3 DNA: TGCGCCAGCAGCTTTCGACAGGGAGGCACAGATACGCAGTATTTT. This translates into CASSFRQGGTDTQYF.

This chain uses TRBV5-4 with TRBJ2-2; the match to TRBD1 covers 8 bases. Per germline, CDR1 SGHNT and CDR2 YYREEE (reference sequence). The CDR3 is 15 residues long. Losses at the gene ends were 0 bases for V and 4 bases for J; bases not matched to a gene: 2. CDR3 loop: CASSLETGATGELFF. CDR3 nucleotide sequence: TGTGCCAGCAGCTTGGAGACAGGGGCCACCGGGGAGCTGTTTTTT.

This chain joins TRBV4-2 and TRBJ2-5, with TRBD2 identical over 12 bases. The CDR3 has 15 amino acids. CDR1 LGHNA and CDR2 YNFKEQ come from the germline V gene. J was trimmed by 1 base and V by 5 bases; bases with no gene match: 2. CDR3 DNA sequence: TGTGCCAGCAGCATACTAGCGGGGGGCCAAGAGACCCAGTACTTC. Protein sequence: CASSILAGGQETQYF.